Each of the 28 T cell receptor beta chains below was sequenced from the same sample in a study of vaccination and CD4 T cells after COVID-19. Researchers used the Oncomine TCR Beta short-read assay to sequence DNA from cultured CD4+ T cells. Using its own MiXCR run on the PCR reads, TCRdb lists one record per CDR3 protein. This sample yields under 30,000 distinct CDR3 sequences, of which roughly 42% are seen a single time; 7.2% belongs to the top ten. Treatment noted: approximately 9-day PBMC culture with coronavirus spike peptide pools or control peptides (ViraFEST assay). Their recognized antigens are unknown. The specimen was CD4+ T cells from blood, cultured in vitro. The receptors were gathered from a human donor who had recovered from COVID-19.

This clonotype has just a few counts. The chain uses TRBV6-5 and TRBJ2-7; 9 bases are a match to TRBD1. J gave up 2 bases and V 0 bases, and 2 bases lay outside the gene matches. The CDR3 has 15 residues. Germline loops: CDR1 MNHEY, CDR2 SVGAGI. For the CDR3, the DNA is TGTGCCAGCAGTTACTCCGGGACAGGGCCCTACGAGCAGTACTTC. Translation gives CASSYSGTGPYEQYF.

This clonotype has a single count. This sequence joins TRBV6-1 and TRBJ2-3, with 7 bases identical to TRBD1. CDR1 is MNHNS, CDR2 SASEGT, per germline. This CDR3 spans 14 amino acids. V lost 10 bases to trimming and J lost 0 bases; unmatched junction nucleotides: 7. CDR3 coding DNA: TGTGCCACGCACCGGGACAGAAGCACAGATACGCAGTATTTT. As protein: CATHRDRSTDTQYF.

The rearrangement uses TRBV20-1 and TRBJ2-1; D gene ambiguous. Germline V gene data show CDR1 as DFQATT and CDR2 as SNEGSKA (reference sequence). The CDR3 loop spans 11 amino acids. Trimming left V 4 bases short and J 7 bases short, with 8 bases between. The CDR3 DNA reads TGCAGTGCTATCGGTCGGAATGAGCAGTTCTTC. Its protein product is CSAIGRNEQFF.

The chain has TRBV28 and TRBJ1-2; D possibly corresponds to TRBD1 (6 bases). The CDR3 spans 14 residues. Trimming cost V 1 base and J 7 bases, with 13 bases left between them. Per the germline V gene, CDR1 is MDHEN and CDR2 is SYDVKM. CDR3 amino acids: CASSLYAGVSGYTF. The DNA for the CDR3 is TGTGCCAGCAGTTTATACGCAGGGGTTAGTGGCTACACCTTC.

The chain's CDR3 is CASSLAGLGLAGSTDTQYF. DNA for the CDR3: TGTGCCAGCAGCTTAGCGGGACTGGGACTAGCGGGAAGCACAGATACGCAGTATTTT. This chain uses TRBV7-2 with TRBJ2-3, with TRBD2 matching over 13 bases. CDR1 is SGHTA and CDR2 is FQGNSA in the germline V gene. V was clipped by 0 bases and J by 0 bases; unmatched bases: 6. The CDR3 length is 19 residues.

V and J are TRBV6-5 and TRBJ1-2; D gene unclear. Trimming left V 2 bases short and J 5 bases short, with 15 bases between. The CDR3 runs 15 residues. Germline V CDR1 and CDR2: MNHEY, SVGAGI. Written as DNA, the CDR3 is TGTGCCAGCAGTTACGAGGCAGGTCGGTTTTATGGCTACACCTTC. As protein: CASSYEAGRFYGYTF.

The chain employs TRBV12-3 or TRBV12-4 and TRBJ1-1, with D unclear. The CDR3 length is 14 residues. V lost 6 bases to trimming and J lost 2 bases, with 13 bases between them. CDR3 sequence reads: CASSASQINTEAFF. CDR3 bases: TGTGCCAGCAGCGCCAGCCAAATCAACACTGAAGCTTTCTTT.

This clonotype was detected only a few times. The chain combines TRBV6-5 with TRBJ1-5; TRBD1 matches 7 bases. The germline V gene has CDR1 MNHEY and CDR2 SVGAGI. The V and J ends lost 0 bases and 4 bases, in that order; junction bases with no gene match: 9. CDR3 length: 17 residues. In DNA form, the CDR3 reads TGTGCCAGCAGTTACTCGAGAGGGGGGGGACAGAATCAGCCCCAGCATTTT. Encoded protein: CASSYSRGGGQNQPQHF.

V usage is TRBV6-5 and J usage is TRBJ1-1; 9 bases align to TRBD1. The V segment lost 4 bases and the J segment 1 base; nucleotides outside the gene matches: 7. This CDR3 has 16 amino acids. CDR1 and CDR2 from the germline V gene are MNHEY and SVGAGI. The chain's CDR3 is CASSLVQGAGNTEAFF. As DNA, the CDR3 is TGTGCCAGCAGTTTAGTACAGGGGGCGGGGAACACTGAAGCTTTCTTT.

The chain recombines TRBV24-1 with TRBJ2-5; 7 nucleotides line up with TRBD1. V dropped 5 bases and J dropped 4; count of bases not matched to a gene: 9. The CDR3 runs 15 residues. The germline CDR1 and CDR2 sequences are KGHDR and SFDVKD. DNA of the CDR3: TGTGCCACCAGTGTCCTGGGACAGTCTGTAGAGACCCAGTACTTC. This gives the protein CATSVLGQSVETQYF.

V and J are TRBV24-1 and TRBJ2-5, with 14 positions matching TRBD2. Germline V lookup: CDR1 KGHDR, CDR2 SFDVKD. V lost 4 bases, J lost 4 bases, and 7 bases stayed unmatched. The CDR3 is made up of 17 amino acids. DNA for the CDR3: TGTGCCACCAGTGACGGGCAGACTAGCGGGGGGGCAGAGACCCAGTACTTC. Translating gives CATSDGQTSGGAETQYF.

The chain links TRBV2 to TRBJ1-5; D ambiguous. The CDR3 runs 13 residues. Trimming removed 8 bases at V and 4 bases at J, with 12 bases between. Germline CDR1 is SNHLY and CDR2 is FYNNEI. CDR3 in DNA: TGTGCCAGCGCAGGCGCGGGGAATCAGCCCCAGCATTTT. Protein sequence: CASAGAGNQPQHF.

As to this clonotype: At one boundary the junction diverges from the germline segment, which might be a read error. The chain joins TRBV7-2 to TRBJ1-5; D uncertain. The CDR3 contains 14 residues. Germline V lookup: CDR1 SGHTA, CDR2 FQGNSA. CDR3 in DNA: TGTGCCAGCAGCTTAGTGGGGATGGGTCAGTCCCAGCATTTT. Its protein product is CASSLVGMGQSQHF.

This clonotype was seen more than once but under ten times. The V call is TRBV7-2, the J call TRBJ2-5, with a tentative D call TRBD1 (6 bases). The CDR3 covers 17 residues. V was cut by 1 base and J by 0 bases, with 15 bases left in between. Looked up from germline, CDR1 is SGHTA and CDR2 is FQGNSA. In DNA, the CDR3 is TGTGCCAGCAGCTTAGGTGATGAATACAGGGACCAAGAGACCCAGTACTTC. Its protein product is CASSLGDEYRDQETQYF.

This clonotype has a handful of counts. V and J are TRBV28 and TRBJ2-7; a possible D gene is TRBD1 (5 bases). The CDR3 is 11 amino acids. Germline V gene lookup returns CDR1 MDHEN and CDR2 SYDVKM. The V gene lost 4 bases and the J gene lost 9 bases, with 10 bases spanning the gap. The CDR3 DNA reads as TGTGCCAGCAGTTATCAGGGAAGGCAGTACTTC. This sequence encodes CASSYQGRQYF.

This clonotype was seen more than once but under ten times. The V and J genes are TRBV7-9 and TRBJ2-3; tentative D call: TRBD2 (6 bases). The ends were cut back, 1 base at V and 8 bases at J, with 13 bases in the middle. Germline-derived CDR1 and CDR2 are SEHNR and FQNEAQ (reference sequence). The CDR3 sequence is 14 residues long. CDR3 sequence (DNA): TGTGCCAGCAGCTTAGAACTAGCTTTTGGTACGCAGTATTTT. Amino acids: CASSLELAFGTQYF.

This clonotype has just a few counts. The rearrangement links TRBV7-2 to TRBJ1-2, with 10 bases aligning to TRBD1. V dropped 2 bases and J dropped 1; count of bases not matched to a gene: 4. The CDR3 covers 16 residues. Germline CDR1 and CDR2: SGHTA and FQGNSA. The CDR3 coding sequence is TGTGCCAGCAGCTTAAGCGGGACAGGGGATAACTATGGCTACACCTTC. It translates to CASSLSGTGDNYGYTF.

V usage is TRBV28 and J usage is TRBJ1-3, with D perhaps matching TRBD1 (6 bases). The CDR3 consists of 15 residues. The germline CDR1 and CDR2 sequences are MDHEN and SYDVKM. The ends were cut back, 5 bases at V and 0 bases at J, with 11 bases in the middle. The DNA of the CDR3 is TGTGCCAGCAGTCTACCGGGACACTCTGGAAACACCATATATTTT. Translating gives CASSLPGHSGNTIYF.

In its sample, this clonotype was seen a few times. The chain is built from TRBV19 and TRBJ2-1; a possible D gene is TRBD2 (6 bases). Germline V gene data show CDR1 as LNHDA and CDR2 as SQIVND (reference sequence). V was clipped by 8 bases and J by 0 bases, with 14 bases between them. The CDR3 extends over 15 amino acids. CDR3 DNA sequence: TGTGCCAGTTCCGGGGGACGCAGCTCCTACAATGAGCAGTTCTTC. This sequence encodes CASSGGRSSYNEQFF.

The rearrangement links TRBV5-1 to TRBJ1-1, with D tentatively TRBD1 (6 bases). CDR1 and CDR2 from the germline V gene are SGHRS and YFSETQ. Trimming left V 4 bases short and J 1 base short, with 14 bases between. The CDR3 consists of 15 residues. CDR3 DNA: TGCGCCAGCAGCCAAATGCCGGGACAGAACACTGAAGCTTTCTTT. It codes for CASSQMPGQNTEAFF.

The sample holds a few counts of this clonotype. CDR3: CASGGQGARYNEQFF. CDR3 nucleotides: TGTGCCAGCGGGGGACAGGGGGCGCGATACAATGAGCAGTTCTTC. The chain is built from TRBV6-1 and TRBJ2-1; 12 nucleotides align to TRBD1. The CDR3 is 15 amino acids. Germline CDR1 MNHNS, CDR2 SASEGT. With 8 bases clipped from V and 4 bases from J, the junction kept 6 bases outside the gene matches.

V and J are TRBV20-1 and TRBJ2-5; 8 bases align to TRBD2. The CDR3 is 16 amino acids. Trimming took 3 bases from V and 5 from J; bases not matched to a gene: 14. Germline V CDR1 and CDR2: DFQATT, SNEGSKA (reference sequence). CDR3 amino acids: CSASRFRLAGGETQYF. DNA of the CDR3: TGCAGTGCTAGCCGTTTTCGATTGGCGGGAGGTGAGACCCAGTACTTC.

The genes are TRBV11-2 and TRBJ2-5; the match to TRBD2 covers 11 bases. The germline V gene encodes CDR1 SGHAT and CDR2 FQNNGV. The CDR3 extends over 15 amino acids. V trimming: 3 bases; J trimming: 5 bases; junction bases outside the gene matches: 5. The CDR3 is CASSLELAGVETQYF. Written as DNA, the CDR3 is TGTGCCAGCAGCTTGGAACTAGCGGGAGTCGAGACCCAGTACTTC.

The chain combines TRBV18 with TRBJ1-1; D gene uncertain. Germline-derived CDR1 and CDR2 are KGHSH and LQKENI. The CDR3 loop spans 12 amino acids. Trimming took 2 bases from V and 10 from J, leaving 11 bases between them. The CDR3 DNA reads as TGTGCCAGCTCACCAGACCTAGTCGGAGCTTTCTTT. This sequence encodes CASSPDLVGAFF.

This chain uses TRBV29-1 with TRBJ1-5; D uncertain. Germline CDR1 SQVTM, CDR2 ANQGSEA. The CDR3 loop spans 13 amino acids. Trimming shortened V by 4 bases and J by 0 bases, and 7 bases separated the two germline ends. CDR3 nucleotide sequence: TGCAGCGTTGGGGAGGGTAGCAATCAGCCCCAGCATTTT. Its translation is CSVGEGSNQPQHF.

V and J are TRBV20-1 and TRBJ1-3; TRBD1 aligns across 7 bases. Germline-derived CDR1 and CDR2 are DFQATT and SNEGSKA (reference sequence). This CDR3 has 14 residues. V trimming: 3 bases; J trimming: 2 bases; junction bases outside the gene matches: 4. CDR3 sequence (DNA): TGCAGTGCTAGTACAGGGGCGACTGGAAACACCATATATTTT. Its protein is CSASTGATGNTIYF.

The table lists this clonotype with a few counts. V and J are TRBV24-1 and TRBJ1-3, with D uncertain. Trimming took 4 bases from V and 0 from J, leaving 9 bases between them. Germline CDR1 and CDR2: KGHDR and SFDVKD. The CDR3 extends over 15 amino acids. Here the CDR3 reads CATSDPGTSGNTIYF. CDR3 DNA sequence: TGTGCCACCAGTGACCCTGGTACCTCTGGAAACACCATATATTTT.

This clonotype has only a few counts. This rearrangement joins TRBV24-1 to TRBJ2-7, with D uncertain. The V gene lost 4 bases and the J gene lost 3 bases, with 3 bases spanning the gap. CDR3 length: 11 amino acids. The germline CDR1 and CDR2 sequences are KGHDR and SFDVKD. Here the CDR3 reads CATSDVYEQYF. The DNA for the CDR3 is TGTGCCACCAGTGACGTCTACGAGCAGTACTTC.